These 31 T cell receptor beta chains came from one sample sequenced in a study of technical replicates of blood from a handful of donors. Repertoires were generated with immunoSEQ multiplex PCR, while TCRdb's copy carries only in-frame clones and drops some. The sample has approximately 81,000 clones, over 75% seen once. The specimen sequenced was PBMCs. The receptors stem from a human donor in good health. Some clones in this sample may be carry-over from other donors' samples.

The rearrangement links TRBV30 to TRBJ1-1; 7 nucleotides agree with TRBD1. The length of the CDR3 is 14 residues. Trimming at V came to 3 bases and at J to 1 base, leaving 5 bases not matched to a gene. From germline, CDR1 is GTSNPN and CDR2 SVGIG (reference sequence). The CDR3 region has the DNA TGTGCCTGGAGGCACCGGGACAGGAACACTGAAGCTTTCTTT. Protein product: CAWRHRDRNTEAFF.

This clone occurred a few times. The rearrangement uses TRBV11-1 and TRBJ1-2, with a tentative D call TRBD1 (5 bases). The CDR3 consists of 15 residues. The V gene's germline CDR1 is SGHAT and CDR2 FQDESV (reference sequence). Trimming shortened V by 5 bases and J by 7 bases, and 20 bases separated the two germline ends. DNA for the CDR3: TGTGCCAGCAGCGTCCACAGGACCCCAAGAGGTGGCTACACCTTC. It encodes CASSVHRTPRGGYTF.

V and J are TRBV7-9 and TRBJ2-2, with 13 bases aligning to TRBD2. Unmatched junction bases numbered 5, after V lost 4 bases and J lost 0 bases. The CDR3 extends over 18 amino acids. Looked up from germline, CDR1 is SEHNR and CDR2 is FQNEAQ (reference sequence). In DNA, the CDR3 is TGTGCCAGCAGCTCAAGGACTAGCGGGGGTTCGAACACCGGGGAGCTGTTTTTT. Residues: CASSSRTSGGSNTGELFF.

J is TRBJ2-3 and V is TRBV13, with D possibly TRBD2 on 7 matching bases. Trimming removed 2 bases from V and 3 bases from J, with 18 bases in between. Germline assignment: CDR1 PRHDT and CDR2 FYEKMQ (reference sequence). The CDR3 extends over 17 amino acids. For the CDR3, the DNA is TGTGCCAGCAGCTTATCCCCGGGCGGGGGCCGGACAGATACGCAGTATTTT. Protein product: CASSLSPGGGRTDTQYF.

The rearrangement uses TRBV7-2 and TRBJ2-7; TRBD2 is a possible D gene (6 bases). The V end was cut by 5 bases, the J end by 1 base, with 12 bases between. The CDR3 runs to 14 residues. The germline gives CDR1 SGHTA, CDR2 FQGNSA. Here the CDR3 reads CASSPMGGSYEQYF. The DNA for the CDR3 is TGTGCCAGCAGCCCTATGGGGGGATCCTACGAGCAGTACTTC.

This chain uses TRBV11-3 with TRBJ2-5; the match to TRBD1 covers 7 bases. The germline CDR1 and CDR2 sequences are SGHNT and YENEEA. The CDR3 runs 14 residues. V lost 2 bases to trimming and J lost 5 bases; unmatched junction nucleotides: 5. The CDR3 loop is CASSLRGRYETQYF. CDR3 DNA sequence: TGTGCCAGCAGCTTAAGGGGGCGCTACGAGACCCAGTACTTC.

CDR3 loop: CASRSDRANSPLHF. CDR3 in DNA: TGTGCCAGCAGATCGGACAGGGCGAATTCACCCCTCCACTTT. The chain joins TRBV2 to TRBJ1-6; TRBD1 matches at 8 bases. There are 14 residues in the CDR3. Trimming took 6 bases from V and 7 from J; bases not matched to a gene: 5. Germline V gene data show CDR1 as SNHLY and CDR2 as FYNNEI.

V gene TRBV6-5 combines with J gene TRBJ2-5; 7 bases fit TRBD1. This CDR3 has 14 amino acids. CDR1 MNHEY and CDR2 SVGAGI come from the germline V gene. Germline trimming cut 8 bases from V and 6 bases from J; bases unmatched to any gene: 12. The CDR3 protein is CASSRDRDYKTQYF. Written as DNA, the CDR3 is TGTGCCAGCTCGCGAGACAGGGATTATAAGACCCAGTACTTC.

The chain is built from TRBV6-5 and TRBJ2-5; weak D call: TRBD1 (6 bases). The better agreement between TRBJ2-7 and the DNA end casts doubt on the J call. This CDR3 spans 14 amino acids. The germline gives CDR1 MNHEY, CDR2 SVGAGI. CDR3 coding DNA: TGTGCCAGCAGATTCGACAGGTTTGGGTACGAGCAGTACTTC. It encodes CASRFDRFGYEQYF.

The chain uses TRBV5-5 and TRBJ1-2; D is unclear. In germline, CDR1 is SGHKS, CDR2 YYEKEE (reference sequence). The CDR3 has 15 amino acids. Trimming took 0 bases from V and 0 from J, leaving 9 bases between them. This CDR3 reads CASSLVVGANYGYTF. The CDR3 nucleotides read TGTGCCAGCAGCTTGGTCGTGGGAGCTAACTATGGCTACACCTTC. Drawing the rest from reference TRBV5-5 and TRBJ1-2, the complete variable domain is DAGVTQSPTHLIKTRGQQVTLRCSPISGHKSVSWYQQVLGQGPQFIFQYYEKEERGRGNFPDRFSARQFPNYSSELNVNALLLGDSALYLCASSLVVGANYGYTFGSGTRLTVV.

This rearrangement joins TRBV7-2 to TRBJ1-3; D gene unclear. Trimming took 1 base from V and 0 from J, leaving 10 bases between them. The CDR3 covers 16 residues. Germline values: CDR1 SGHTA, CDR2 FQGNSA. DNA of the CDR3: TGTGCCAGCAGCTTAGGCAGTGAAGTCTCTGGAAACACCATATATTTT. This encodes CASSLGSEVSGNTIYF. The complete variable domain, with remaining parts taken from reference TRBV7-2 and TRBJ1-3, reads GAGVSQSPSNKVTEKGKDVELRCDPISGHTALYWYRQSLGQGLEFLIYFQGNSAPDKSGLPSDRFSAERTGGSVSTLTIQRTQQEDSAVYLCASSLGSEVSGNTIYFGEGSWLTVV.

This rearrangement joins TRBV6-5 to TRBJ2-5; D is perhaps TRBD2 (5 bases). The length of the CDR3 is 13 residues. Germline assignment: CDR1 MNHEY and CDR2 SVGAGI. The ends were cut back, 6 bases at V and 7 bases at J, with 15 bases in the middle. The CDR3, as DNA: TGTGCCAGCAGCCCTATTGGCGAGGGGACCCAGTACTTC. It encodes CASSPIGEGTQYF.

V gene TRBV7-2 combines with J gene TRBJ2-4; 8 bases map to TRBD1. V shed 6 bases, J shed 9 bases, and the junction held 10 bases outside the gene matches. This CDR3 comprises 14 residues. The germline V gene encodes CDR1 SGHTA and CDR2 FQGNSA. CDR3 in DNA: TGTGCCAGCAGGACCGGGACAGGCCTGGCCATTCAGTACTTC. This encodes CASRTGTGLAIQYF. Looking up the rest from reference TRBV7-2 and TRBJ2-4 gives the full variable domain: GAGVSQSPSNKVTEKGKDVELRCDPISGHTALYWYRQSLGQGLEFLIYFQGNSAPDKSGLPSDRFSAERTGGSVSTLTIQRTQQEDSAVYLCASRTGTGLAIQYFGAGTRLSVL.

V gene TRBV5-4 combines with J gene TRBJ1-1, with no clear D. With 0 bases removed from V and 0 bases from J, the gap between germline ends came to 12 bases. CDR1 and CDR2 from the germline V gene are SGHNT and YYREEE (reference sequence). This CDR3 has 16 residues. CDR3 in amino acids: CASSLGRASMNTEAFF. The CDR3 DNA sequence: TGTGCCAGCAGCTTGGGGAGGGCGTCCATGAACACTGAAGCTTTCTTT.

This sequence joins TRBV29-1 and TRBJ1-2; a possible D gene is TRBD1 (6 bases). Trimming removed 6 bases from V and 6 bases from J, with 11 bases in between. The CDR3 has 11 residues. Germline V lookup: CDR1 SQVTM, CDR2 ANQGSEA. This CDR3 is CSVEGVDGYTF. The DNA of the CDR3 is TGCAGCGTAGAGGGGGTGGATGGCTACACCTTC.

The CDR3 region is CASSLFGNEKLFF. The CDR3 region has the DNA TGTGCCAGCAGTTTATTCGGTAATGAAAAACTGTTTTTT. The gene calls are TRBV27 and TRBJ1-4; D is unresolved. The CDR3 is made up of 13 amino acids. Trimming took 1 base from V and 4 from J, leaving 4 bases between them. The germline V gene encodes CDR1 MNHEY and CDR2 SMNVEV (reference sequence).

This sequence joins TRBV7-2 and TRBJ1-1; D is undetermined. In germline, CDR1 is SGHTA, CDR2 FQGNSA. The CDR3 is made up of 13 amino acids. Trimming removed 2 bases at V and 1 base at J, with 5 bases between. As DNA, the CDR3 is TGTGCCAGCAGCTTATTAGAGAACACTGAAGCTTTCTTT. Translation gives CASSLLENTEAFF.

CDR3 loop: CASSITYTGELFF. The CDR3 DNA reads TGTGCCAGCAGCATCACTTACACCGGGGAGCTGTTTTTT. The V and J genes are TRBV27 and TRBJ2-2; D not certain. The CDR3 runs 13 residues. Germline values: CDR1 MNHEY, CDR2 SMNVEV (reference sequence). Trimming removed 6 bases from V and 3 bases from J, with 8 bases in between.

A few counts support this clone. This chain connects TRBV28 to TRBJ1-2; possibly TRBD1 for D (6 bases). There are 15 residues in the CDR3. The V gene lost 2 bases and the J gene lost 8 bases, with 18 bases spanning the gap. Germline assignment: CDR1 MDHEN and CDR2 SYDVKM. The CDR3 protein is CASSLPSRGAVGYTF. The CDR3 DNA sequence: TGTGCCAGCAGTTTACCCTCACGGGGGGCGGTAGGCTACACCTTC.

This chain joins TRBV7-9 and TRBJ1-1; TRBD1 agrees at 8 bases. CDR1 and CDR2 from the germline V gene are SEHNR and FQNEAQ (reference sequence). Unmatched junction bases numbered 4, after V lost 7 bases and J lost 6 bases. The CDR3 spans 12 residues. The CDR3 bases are TGTGCCAGCAACGACAGGGGTCCTGAAGCTTTCTTT. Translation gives CASNDRGPEAFF.

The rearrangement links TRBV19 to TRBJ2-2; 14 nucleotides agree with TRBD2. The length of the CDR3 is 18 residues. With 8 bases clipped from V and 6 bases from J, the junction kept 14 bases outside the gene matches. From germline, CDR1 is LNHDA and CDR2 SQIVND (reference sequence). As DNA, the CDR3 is TGTGCCAGTCGCCCCCCTGGCCCGACTAGCGGGGGGGCCGGGGAGCTGTTTTTT. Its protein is CASRPPGPTSGGAGELFF.

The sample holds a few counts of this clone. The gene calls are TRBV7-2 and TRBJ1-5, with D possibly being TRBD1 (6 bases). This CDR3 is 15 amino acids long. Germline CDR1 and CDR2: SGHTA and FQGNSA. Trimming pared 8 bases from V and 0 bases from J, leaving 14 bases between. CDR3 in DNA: TGTGCCAGCGAACCGGGGGGCGGTAGCAATCAGCCCCAGCATTTT. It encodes CASEPGGGSNQPQHF.

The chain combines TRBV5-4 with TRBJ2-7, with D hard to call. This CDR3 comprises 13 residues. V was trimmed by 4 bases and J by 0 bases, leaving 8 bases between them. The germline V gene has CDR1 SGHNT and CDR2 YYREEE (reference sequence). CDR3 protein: CASSQYSSYEQYF. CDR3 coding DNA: TGTGCCAGCAGCCAATACTCCTCCTACGAGCAGTACTTC.

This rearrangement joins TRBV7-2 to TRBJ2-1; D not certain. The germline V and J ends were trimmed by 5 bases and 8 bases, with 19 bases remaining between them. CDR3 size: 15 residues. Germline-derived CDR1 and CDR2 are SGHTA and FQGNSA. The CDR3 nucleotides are TGTGCCAGCAGCCCACGTCTGTTTGCTCAGGATGAGCAGTTCTTC. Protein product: CASSPRLFAQDEQFF.

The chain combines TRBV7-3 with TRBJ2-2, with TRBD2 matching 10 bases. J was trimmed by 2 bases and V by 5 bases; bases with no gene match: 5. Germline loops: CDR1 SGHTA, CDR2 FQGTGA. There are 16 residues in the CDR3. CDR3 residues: CASSPLAGANTGELFF. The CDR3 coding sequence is TGTGCCAGCAGCCCCCTAGCGGGGGCCAACACCGGGGAGCTGTTTTTT.

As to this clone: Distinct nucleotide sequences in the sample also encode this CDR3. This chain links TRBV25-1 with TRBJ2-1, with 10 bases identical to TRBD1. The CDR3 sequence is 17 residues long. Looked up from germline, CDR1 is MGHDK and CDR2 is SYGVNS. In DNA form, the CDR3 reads TGTGCTAGTCGGGAAATGACAGGGGGCGGTTCGAGGAATGAGCAGTTCTTC. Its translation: CASREMTGGGSRNEQFF.

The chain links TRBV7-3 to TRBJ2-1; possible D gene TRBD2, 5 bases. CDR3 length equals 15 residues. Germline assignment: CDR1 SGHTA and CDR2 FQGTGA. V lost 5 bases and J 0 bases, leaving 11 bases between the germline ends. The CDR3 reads CASSRSESSYNEQFF. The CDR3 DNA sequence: TGTGCCAGCAGCCGTAGCGAAAGCTCCTACAATGAGCAGTTCTTC. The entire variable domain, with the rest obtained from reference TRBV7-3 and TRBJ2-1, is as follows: GAGVSQTPSNKVTEKGKYVELRCDPISGHTALYWYRQSLGQGPEFLIYFQGTGAADDSGLPNDRFFAVRPEGSVSTLKIQRTERGDSAVYLCASSRSESSYNEQFFGPGTRLTVL.

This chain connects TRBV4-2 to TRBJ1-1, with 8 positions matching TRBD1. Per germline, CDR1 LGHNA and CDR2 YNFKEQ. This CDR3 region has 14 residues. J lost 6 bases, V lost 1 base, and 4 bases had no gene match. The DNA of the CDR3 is TGTGCCAGCAGCCAAGGGACAGGGCCCGCTGAAGCTTTCTTT. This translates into CASSQGTGPAEAFF.

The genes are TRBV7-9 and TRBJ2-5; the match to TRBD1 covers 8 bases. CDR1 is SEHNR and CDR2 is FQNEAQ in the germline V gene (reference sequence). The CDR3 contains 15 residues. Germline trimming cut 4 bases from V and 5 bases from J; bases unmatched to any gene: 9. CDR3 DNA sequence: TGTGCCAGCAGCTCGCCCCAGGGGGCTCAGGAGACCCAGTACTTC. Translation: CASSSPQGAQETQYF.

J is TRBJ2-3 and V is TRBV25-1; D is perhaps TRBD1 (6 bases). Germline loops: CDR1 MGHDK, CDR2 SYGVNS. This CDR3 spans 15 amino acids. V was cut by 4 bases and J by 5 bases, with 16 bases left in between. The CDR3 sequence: CASSVLQGNLDTQYF. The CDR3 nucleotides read TGTGCCAGCAGTGTATTACAGGGTAATTTAGATACGCAGTATTTT.

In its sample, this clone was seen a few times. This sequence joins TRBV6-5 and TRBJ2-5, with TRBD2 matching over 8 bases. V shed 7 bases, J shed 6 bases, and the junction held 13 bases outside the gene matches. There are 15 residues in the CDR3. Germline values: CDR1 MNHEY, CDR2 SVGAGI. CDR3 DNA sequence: TGTGCCAGCAACGCCGGGACTAGTGGGGGCAAGACCCAGTACTTC. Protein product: CASNAGTSGGKTQYF.